These 2 T cell receptor beta chains were all obtained from the same sample, sequenced in a study of shared clonotypes between healthy human individuals. Cells designated naive CD8 were CD45RO-negative and were positively selected for CCR7, with terminally differentiated effector memory CD45RA+ cells excluded. The assay was immunoSEQ multiplex PCR, and TCRdb's table has in-frame clones only and misses some. This sample has about 1,800,000 clones, with 85% to 95% found just once. Material: naive CD8+ T cells sorted from blood. These TCRs come from a man aged 18 to 30 in good health.

The chain uses TRBV6-1 and TRBJ1-4, with D hard to call. Trimming shortened V by 8 bases and J by 8 bases, and 15 bases separated the two germline ends. This CDR3 comprises 13 residues. Germline lookup yields CDR1 MNHNS and CDR2 SASEGT. The CDR3 is CASGDTPREKLFF. CDR3 nucleotides: TGTGCCAGCGGCGACACTCCCCGGGAAAAACTGTTTTTT.

The chain carries TRBV27 and TRBJ2-7, with 7 positions matching TRBD1. Trimming took 3 bases from V and 7 from J; bases not matched to a gene: 9. Germline V gives CDR1 MNHEY, CDR2 SMNVEV (reference sequence). The CDR3 is 14 amino acids. CDR3 amino acids: CASSFYRGSDEQYF. The CDR3 bases are TGTGCCAGCAGTTTTTACAGGGGTTCGGATGAGCAGTACTTC.